One and the same sample provided the 26 T cell receptor beta chains below, sequenced in a study of cytomegalovirus exposure and HLA in healthy donors (dated by TCRdb to the late 2010s). Library construction relied on the immunoSEQ multiplex PCR assay. The multiplex PCR relied on a mix of 60 forward primers for TCR Vbeta segments and 13 reverse primers for TCR Jbeta segments. Drawn from immuneACCESS, this table holds only the in-frame rearrangements with V and J called that TCRdb kept. Clones are partly lost; checked studies trace under half to an unresolved V gene and leave the rest unexplained. Within this sample are about 180,000 clones, with roughly three quarters of them counted one time only. The ten largest make up over 2.5% of the sample. Specimen: PBMCs. All receptors derive from a woman between 50 and 59 years old in good health and CMV-seropositive.

There are a few counts of this clone. The rearrangement uses TRBV7-2 and TRBJ2-4; D is perhaps TRBD2 (6 bases). Trimming removed 5 bases at V and 0 bases at J, with 17 bases between. The CDR3 totals 17 residues. Germline V CDR1 and CDR2: SGHTA, FQGNSA. CDR3 amino acids: CASSPSRAGRAKNIQYF. In DNA form, the CDR3 reads TGTGCCAGCAGCCCCTCCCGGGCGGGAAGAGCCAAAAACATTCAGTACTTC.

This chain links TRBV5-1 with TRBJ1-4; D call uncertain. Trimming took 0 bases from V and 3 from J, leaving 3 bases between them. CDR1 SGHRS and CDR2 YFSETQ come from the germline V gene. The CDR3 is 13 amino acids. The CDR3 DNA follows: TGCGCCAGCAGCTTGGCCTCTAATGAAAAACTGTTTTTT. The encoded protein is CASSLASNEKLFF.

The V gene is TRBV19, the J gene TRBJ2-5; 7 nucleotides line up with TRBD1. The CDR3 extends over 11 amino acids. Germline V CDR1 and CDR2: LNHDA, SQIVND (reference sequence). CDR3 protein: CATRGTETQYF. In nucleotides, the CDR3 is TGTGCTACCAGGGGGACGGAGACCCAGTACTTC.

This chain links TRBV7-6 with TRBJ1-1; D ambiguous. This CDR3 comprises 12 residues. V lost 2 bases and J 8 bases, leaving 9 bases between the germline ends. The germline V gene encodes CDR1 SGHVS and CDR2 FNYEAQ. CDR3 DNA sequence: TGTGCCAGCAGCTTAATGGGCCGCGAAGCTTTCTTT. Its translation: CASSLMGREAFF.

This clone is a singleton in its sample. The chain couples TRBV19 to TRBJ1-5; weak D call: TRBD1 (6 bases). The CDR3 sequence is 13 residues long. Germline lookup yields CDR1 LNHDA and CDR2 SQIVND (reference sequence). Trimming removed 5 bases at V and 11 bases at J, with 16 bases between. CDR3 in DNA: TGTGCCAGTAGTGGCGGACAGCTTACCTCCCAGCATTTT. This gives the protein CASSGGQLTSQHF. Using reference TRBV19 and TRBJ1-5 for the parts outside the CDR3, the full variable domain is DGGITQSPKYLFRKEGQNVTLSCEQNLNHDAMYWYRQDPGQGLRLIYYSQIVNDFQKGDIAEGYSVSREKKESFPLTVTSAQKNPTAFYLCASSGGQLTSQHFGDGTRLSIL.

The chain links TRBV5-1 to TRBJ1-3; TRBD1 matches 9 bases. Germline V gives CDR1 SGHRS, CDR2 YFSETQ. V lost 8 bases, J lost 4 bases, and 7 bases stayed unmatched. CDR3 length: 14 amino acids. CDR3 sequence reads: CASSGQGDGNTIYF. CDR3 nucleotides: TGCGCCAGTTCGGGACAGGGAGACGGAAACACCATATATTTT.

The rearrangement links TRBV10-2 to TRBJ2-3, with D possibly TRBD2 on 7 matching bases. Trimming removed 3 bases at V and 5 bases at J, with 18 bases between. The CDR3 sequence is 16 residues long. CDR1 and CDR2 from the germline V gene are WSHSY and SAAADI. The CDR3 sequence is CASSDSRGGDEDTQYF. The CDR3 DNA reads as TGCGCCAGCAGTGATTCTCGAGGGGGGGATGAAGATACGCAGTATTTT.

This clone was counted a few times. V and J are TRBV2 and TRBJ2-3; 9 bases agree with TRBD1. The V segment lost 6 bases and the J segment 5 bases; nucleotides outside the gene matches: 6. CDR1 and CDR2 (germline): SNHLY, FYNNEI. The CDR3 is 14 amino acids. The CDR3 DNA reads as TGTGCCAGCAGACCGGGACAGGGCATAGATACGCAGTATTTT. Protein product: CASRPGQGIDTQYF.

The chain employs TRBV6-1 and TRBJ2-7; 11 bases are a match to TRBD1. Losses at the gene ends were 4 bases for V and 5 bases for J; bases not matched to a gene: 4. The CDR3 loop spans 14 amino acids. Germline V CDR1 and CDR2: MNHNS, SASEGT. CDR3 DNA: TGTGCCAGCAGTGGGACAGGGGGCCTCGACGAGCAGTACTTC. Translated, it gives CASSGTGGLDEQYF.

Points on this clone: The junction does not match germline at one end; this may be a read error. V is TRBV7-2 and J is TRBJ2-6; 8 bases align to TRBD2. The CDR3 totals 15 residues. Per germline, CDR1 SGHTA and CDR2 FQGNSA. The DNA for the CDR3 is TGTGCCAGCAGCCTTATTACGGGGGGGGCCAACGGCCTGACTTTC. It yields the protein CASSLITGGANGLTF.

The rearrangement links TRBV11-3 to TRBJ1-3; the D gene is possibly TRBD1 (5 bases). CDR1 is SGHNT and CDR2 is YENEEA in the germline V gene. The V and J ends lost 2 bases and 1 base respectively, with 12 bases between them. There are 16 residues in the CDR3. The CDR3 reads CASSLQGLESGNTIYF. In DNA, the CDR3 is TGTGCCAGCAGCTTACAGGGCCTTGAGTCTGGAAACACCATATATTTT.

The chain couples TRBV27 to TRBJ2-7; weak D call: TRBD1 (5 bases). The V end was cut by 5 bases, the J end by 2 bases, with 13 bases between. Per germline, CDR1 MNHEY and CDR2 SMNVEV (reference sequence). The CDR3 is 14 residues long. The chain's CDR3 is CASSAGFSTYEQYF. For the CDR3, the DNA is TGTGCCAGCAGTGCAGGGTTCTCTACCTACGAGCAGTACTTC.

The chain has TRBV4-3 and TRBJ2-1; TRBD2 aligns across 7 bases. The J segment lost 0 bases and the V segment lost 0 bases, leaving 5 bases of the junction unmatched. The length of the CDR3 is 17 residues. Germline CDR1 LGHNA, CDR2 YSLEER. This chain's CDR3 is CASSQDGGEGSYNEQFF. The CDR3 DNA reads as TGCGCCAGCAGCCAAGATGGGGGGGAGGGCTCCTACAATGAGCAGTTCTTC.

The CDR3 DNA is TGTGCCAGTAGTATACCGGCAGGGAAGAACACTGAAGCTTTCTTT. This translates into CASSIPAGKNTEAFF. The gene calls are TRBV19 and TRBJ1-1, with D maybe TRBD1 (5 bases). The CDR3 runs to 15 residues. V was pared by 2 bases and J by 1 base, with 11 bases between. Germline V gene sequence: CDR1 LNHDA, CDR2 SQIVND (reference sequence).

This clone was found a few times. For the CDR3, the DNA is TGCGCCAGCAGCTTGACGACAGGGGATGAGCAGTTCTTC. The encoded protein is CASSLTTGDEQFF. The chain uses TRBV5-1 and TRBJ2-1; 8 bases fit TRBD1. Germline V gene data show CDR1 as SGHRS and CDR2 as YFSETQ. J lost 8 bases, V lost 1 base, and 2 bases had no gene match. The CDR3 totals 13 residues.

The chain combines TRBV27 with TRBJ2-5; perhaps TRBD1 as D (5 bases). There are 14 residues in the CDR3. V lost 0 bases and J 4 bases, leaving 9 bases between the germline ends. Germline CDR1 and CDR2: MNHEY and SMNVEV (reference sequence). The CDR3: CASSLSPRVETQYF. The CDR3 DNA follows: TGTGCCAGCAGTTTATCGCCCAGGGTAGAGACCCAGTACTTC.

The chain recombines TRBV5-1 with TRBJ1-6, with D maybe TRBD1 (5 bases). Germline V CDR1 and CDR2: SGHRS, YFSETQ. This CDR3 region has 13 residues. Trimming left V 8 bases short and J 10 bases short, with 16 bases between. Here the CDR3 DNA reads TGCGCCAGTGGCGGCAGGGAGGGATCACCCCTCCACTTT. Its protein product is CASGGREGSPLHF.

The chain links TRBV13 to TRBJ1-6, with 11 bases matching TRBD1. V lost 3 bases to trimming and J lost 14 bases; unmatched junction nucleotides: 6. The CDR3 covers 14 residues. Germline V lookup: CDR1 PRHDT, CDR2 FYEKMQ (reference sequence). Here the CDR3 DNA reads TGTGCCAGCAGCTTCGGGACAGGGGGACGAGCCCTCCACTTT. It encodes CASSFGTGGRALHF.

This clone appeared a few times. The chain carries TRBV10-2 and TRBJ2-1; D call uncertain. This CDR3 region has 14 residues. Between the trimmed V and J ends, which lost 4 bases and 0 bases, there was a span of 7 bases. Germline V gene data show CDR1 as WSHSY and CDR2 as SAAADI. CDR3 bases: TGCGCCAGCAGTGGACTGGGCTCCTACAATGAGCAGTTCTTC. It translates to CASSGLGSYNEQFF.

The chain is built from TRBV7-9 and TRBJ2-7, with 7 bases that match TRBD1. CDR3 length: 15 residues. Germline CDR1 SEHNR, CDR2 FQNEAQ (reference sequence). V lost 4 bases and J lost 7; bases outside the gene matches: 13. CDR3 bases: TGTGCCAGCAGCTCGTCGGGACAGACCTCTGGGGAGCAGTACTTC. This encodes CASSSSGQTSGEQYF.

The chain is built from TRBV5-6 and TRBJ1-3, with D possibly TRBD1 on 5 matching bases. The V end lost 4 bases, the J end lost 2 bases, and 10 bases lay between the germline ends. CDR1 SGHDT and CDR2 YYEEEE come from the germline V gene. The CDR3 loop spans 14 amino acids. The CDR3 spells CASSLGGAGNTIYF. In DNA form, the CDR3 reads TGTGCCAGCAGCCTAGGAGGGGCTGGAAACACCATATATTTT.

The gene calls are TRBV30 and TRBJ2-3, with 9 bases lining up with TRBD1. The length of the CDR3 is 17 residues. CDR1 and CDR2 (germline): GTSNPN, SVGIG (reference sequence). V shed 0 bases and J 6 bases; nucleotides not matched to a gene: 13. The CDR3 loop is CAWSVQSGTGRGDTQYF. In DNA, the CDR3 is TGTGCCTGGAGTGTACAGTCCGGGACAGGGAGAGGGGATACGCAGTATTTT.

The chain combines TRBV19 with TRBJ1-1; no clear D. The V gene lost 7 bases and the J gene lost 5 bases, with 20 bases spanning the gap. The CDR3 has 15 amino acids. Germline V gene sequence: CDR1 LNHDA, CDR2 SQIVND (reference sequence). CDR3 in DNA: TGTGCCAGTACGATTGAGGGCACGGCTAAGACTGAAGCTTTCTTT. Its protein product is CASTIEGTAKTEAFF.

The chain links TRBV7-9 to TRBJ1-3, with TRBD1 identical over 12 bases. The CDR3 is made up of 14 amino acids. Germline CDR1 SEHNR, CDR2 FQNEAQ (reference sequence). The ends lost 8 bases at V and 8 bases at J; junction bases unmatched: 7. As DNA, the CDR3 is TGTGCCAGCGGTGGGACAGGGGGCCGTGACACCATATATTTT. It translates to CASGGTGGRDTIYF.

The chain has TRBV7-9 and TRBJ1-1, with a possible D match to TRBD1 (5 bases). The CDR3 loop spans 14 amino acids. The germline V and J ends were trimmed by 0 bases and 8 bases, with 13 bases remaining between them. CDR1 and CDR2 from the germline V gene are SEHNR and FQNEAQ (reference sequence). The CDR3 DNA reads as TGTGCCAGCAGCTTAGCGGTGGTCAGGACAGAAGCTTTCTTT. This codes for CASSLAVVRTEAFF.

The genes are TRBV12-5 and TRBJ2-2, with TRBD2 matching 9 bases. V lost 3 bases, J lost 1 base, and 0 bases stayed unmatched. The length of the CDR3 is 15 residues. The germline gives CDR1 LGHNT, CDR2 FRNRAP. The CDR3 is CASGFSGGNTGELFF. The CDR3 region has the DNA TGTGCTAGTGGTTTTAGCGGGGGGAACACCGGGGAGCTGTTTTTT.